This T cell receptor beta chain appears in the sequencing data of a study of CD8+ T cells in alopecia areata. Whole-study findings and limits: It was less clear whether patients shared TCRs than it was in mice, possibly because of HLA.

Treatment defined: oral pan-JAK inhibitor, 5-10 mg twice daily. Extracted from the samples, RNA was reverse transcribed into cDNA to serve as the sequencing template. Sequenced by immunoSEQ multiplex PCR; TCRdb stores in-frame clones only, minus some. The sample holds approximately 90,000 clones, just over 70% seen once. On this clone: The antigen is not known.

This CDR3 contains 15 residues. Germline loops: CDR1 LGHNA, CDR2 YSLEER. The germline V and J ends were trimmed by 1 base and 0 bases, with 9 bases remaining between them. The sample in question was CD8+ T cells sorted from blood, obtained at approximately week 42, from a patient treated with tofacitinib. The rearrangement links TRBV4-3 to TRBJ1-1, with a possible D match to TRBD1 (6 bases). The origin of this receptor is a human donor with alopecia areata. The CDR3 bases are TGCGCCAGCAGCCAAGGGACAGATTTGAACACTGAAGCTTTCTTT. This gives the protein CASSQGTDLNTEAFF.